This passage covers 26 T cell receptor beta chains from one sample sequenced in a study of T cells after yellow fever vaccination. Each CDR3 protein is one row after TCRdb ran MiXCR on the 5' RACE reads. The sample records 300,000 to 350,000 distinct CDR3 sequences, 8% to 9.5% being singletons. The sequencing here drew on PBMCs, taken approximately 47 days after the first yellow fever vaccination. All receptors come from a man between 18 and 35 years old who received the YFV17D yellow fever vaccine.

This clonotype was counted only a few times. J is TRBJ1-4 and V is TRBV18; possibly TRBD1 for D (5 bases). Looked up from germline, CDR1 is KGHSH and CDR2 is LQKENI. V dropped 3 bases and J dropped 3 bases, with 8 bases sitting between them. CDR3 length: 14 amino acids. CDR3 nucleotide sequence: TGTGCCAGCTCACCGGGGGGTCCTAATGAAAAACTGTTTTTT. Protein sequence: CASSPGGPNEKLFF.

This clonotype was detected many times. The genes are TRBV10-3 and TRBJ2-3; TRBD1 matches at 9 bases. J lost 2 bases, V lost 4 bases, and 1 base had no gene match. The CDR3 spans 14 residues. Germline V lookup: CDR1 ENHRY, CDR2 SYGVKD. The DNA of the CDR3 is TGTGCCATCAGTGGACAGGGGGACACAGATACGCAGTATTTT. It translates to CAISGQGDTDTQYF.

A word on this clonotype: Given a much more abundant clone one base away, this may be a read error. V and J are TRBV12-3 or TRBV12-4 and TRBJ2-2; TRBD1 might be the D (6 bases). The CDR3 contains 17 residues. The CDR3 loop is CACSLPRRTDNTGELFF. For the CDR3, the DNA is TGTGCCTGCAGTTTACCCCGTCGGACAGATAACACCGGGGAGCTGTTTTTT.

This sequence joins TRBV4-1 and TRBJ1-1; perhaps TRBD1 as D (5 bases). This CDR3 contains 15 residues. Germline CDR1 and CDR2: MGHRA and YSYEKL. Trimming pared 1 base from V and 3 bases from J, leaving 12 bases between. The CDR3 spells CASSQGVGTDTEAFF. The CDR3 nucleotides are TGCGCCAGCAGCCAAGGCGTTGGGACCGACACTGAAGCTTTCTTT.

As for this clonotype: One base away lies a much larger clone, so this may be a sequencing read error. CDR3 nucleotide sequence: TGTGACAGCAGTACTAGCGGGGGGGACAATGAGCAGTTCTTC. Protein: CDSSTSGGDNEQFF. The rearrangement uses TRBV5-4 and TRBJ2-1, with 13 bases aligning to TRBD2. Germline CDR1 reads SGHNT; CDR2 reads YYREEE (reference sequence). This CDR3 spans 14 amino acids.

This clonotype was seen more than once but under ten times. The chain is built from TRBV7-9 and TRBJ1-1, with unresolved D. Germline CDR1 and CDR2: SEHNR and FQNEAQ (reference sequence). This CDR3 spans 13 amino acids. V dropped 1 base and J dropped 4 bases, with 7 bases sitting between them. In DNA form, the CDR3 reads TGTGCCAGCAGCTTAGAGGCTGGCACTGAAGCTTTCTTT. It codes for CASSLEAGTEAFF.

The chain uses TRBV9 and TRBJ2-1; D gene ambiguous. CDR3 length: 15 residues. V was clipped by 4 bases and J by 8 bases, with 19 bases between them. Germline V lookup: CDR1 SGDLS, CDR2 YYNGEE. The CDR3 DNA follows: TGTGCCAGCAGCTTCATGGGTGTTAAGGGCGATGAGCAGTTCTTC. Protein product: CASSFMGVKGDEQFF.

J is TRBJ2-3 and V is TRBV24-1, with 9 bases matching TRBD1. Germline assignment: CDR1 KGHDR and CDR2 SFDVKD. This CDR3 is 18 amino acids long. J gave up 0 bases and V 3 bases, and 9 bases lay outside the gene matches. CDR3 sequence: CATSDAQTGGPSTDTQYF. The CDR3 DNA reads as TGTGCCACCAGTGATGCCCAAACAGGGGGCCCTAGCACAGATACGCAGTATTTT.

This clonotype was counted at least ten times. The J gene is TRBJ2-5, the V gene TRBV5-5; D is ambiguous. The CDR3 runs 13 residues. The V and J ends lost 0 bases and 5 bases respectively, with 8 bases between them. Germline V gives CDR1 SGHKS, CDR2 YYEKEE (reference sequence). This chain's CDR3 is CASSLEGEETQYF. Written as DNA, the CDR3 is TGTGCCAGCAGCTTGGAGGGCGAGGAGACCCAGTACTTC. Full variable domain (missing parts from reference TRBV5-5 and TRBJ2-5): DAGVTQSPTHLIKTRGQQVTLRCSPISGHKSVSWYQQVLGQGPQFIFQYYEKEERGRGNFPDRFSARQFPNYSSELNVNALLLGDSALYLCASSLEGEETQYFGPGTRLLVL.

This clonotype appeared a few times. CDR3 sequence reads: CASSYPRGYTF. The CDR3 DNA reads as TGTGCCAGCAGTTATCCTCGTGGCTACACCTTC. The rearrangement joins TRBV6-2 or TRBV6-3 to TRBJ1-2; D is undetermined. V gave up 3 bases and J gave up 7 bases, with 6 bases separating them. The V gene's germline CDR1 is MNHEY and CDR2 SVGEGT. The CDR3 is 11 amino acids.

The genes are TRBV6-5 and TRBJ2-7; possible D gene TRBD2, 6 bases. Trimming took off 2 bases at V and 5 bases at J, with 16 bases between the two ends. The CDR3 sequence is 15 residues long. Germline CDR1 reads MNHEY; CDR2 reads SVGAGI. CDR3 sequence reads: CASSYGTRLGDEQYV. The CDR3 coding sequence is TGTGCCAGCAGTTACGGTACGAGACTAGGAGACGAGCAGTACGTC.

This sequence joins TRBV12-3 or TRBV12-4 and TRBJ1-1; maybe TRBD1 (5 bases). V lost 4 bases and J 7 bases, leaving 16 bases between the germline ends. This CDR3 has 14 amino acids. CDR3 region: CASSSKSGDGEAFF. The CDR3 bases are TGTGCCAGCAGTTCCAAAAGTGGGGACGGTGAAGCTTTCTTT.

V gene TRBV4-1 combines with J gene TRBJ1-1; D not resolved. Trimming cost V 4 bases and J 0 bases, with 12 bases left between them. This CDR3 contains 15 residues. Germline-derived CDR1 and CDR2 are MGHRA and YSYEKL. CDR3 DNA: TGCGCCAGCAGCCCCCGGGTGGCACTGAACACTGAAGCTTTCTTT. Its protein is CASSPRVALNTEAFF.

This rearrangement joins TRBV9 to TRBJ2-3; D is possibly TRBD2 (6 bases). Trimming shortened V by 1 base and J by 2 bases, and 14 bases separated the two germline ends. Germline lookup yields CDR1 SGDLS and CDR2 YYNGEE. The CDR3 extends over 16 amino acids. CDR3 loop: CASSVNGGGATDTQYF. Written as DNA, the CDR3 is TGTGCCAGCAGCGTAAACGGGGGAGGTGCCACAGATACGCAGTATTTT.

There are many counts of this clonotype. J is TRBJ1-1 and V is TRBV4-2, with TRBD1 matching over 9 bases. Germline CDR1 LGHNA, CDR2 YNFKEQ. The CDR3 length is 15 residues. The J segment lost 4 bases and the V segment lost 1 base, leaving 4 bases of the junction unmatched. As DNA, the CDR3 is TGTGCCAGCAGCCAAGGGGGACAGGGTCGCACTGAAGCTTTCTTT. It encodes CASSQGGQGRTEAFF.

The chain has TRBV7-2 and TRBJ2-7; 8 bases line up with TRBD1. This CDR3 region has 13 residues. In germline, CDR1 is SGHTA, CDR2 FQGNSA. V was clipped by 3 bases and J by 6 bases; unmatched bases: 4. CDR3 amino acids: CASSLWTGSEQYV. DNA of the CDR3: TGTGCCAGCAGCTTGTGGACAGGGAGCGAGCAGTACGTC.

The V and J genes are TRBV24-1 and TRBJ2-3, with D uncertain. V dropped 6 bases and J dropped 2 bases, with 8 bases sitting between them. Germline V gene data show CDR1 as KGHDR and CDR2 as SFDVKD. The CDR3 consists of 13 residues. The CDR3 DNA reads as TGTGCCACCAGTCTCAGAACCACAGATACGCAGTATTTT. This codes for CATSLRTTDTQYF.

This clonotype has a count of ten or more. The gene calls are TRBV5-5 and TRBJ2-2; D is perhaps TRBD1 or TRBD2 (5 bases each). V shed 1 base and J shed 1 base, with 14 bases lying between them. CDR1 SGHKS and CDR2 YYEKEE come from the germline V gene (reference sequence). This CDR3 is 17 amino acids long. The CDR3 sequence is CASSLTSTGRNTGELFF. The CDR3 DNA reads TGTGCCAGCAGCTTGACGTCTACGGGACGGAACACCGGGGAGCTGTTTTTT.

CDR3 in DNA: TGCGCCAGCAGCCTTGGACAGGAACCCTATGGCTACACCTTC. It is translated as CASSLGQEPYGYTF. This sequence joins TRBV5-1 and TRBJ1-2; 7 nucleotides align to TRBD1. V dropped 4 bases and J dropped 4; count of bases not matched to a gene: 7. The CDR3 loop spans 14 amino acids. The germline V gene has CDR1 SGHRS and CDR2 YFSETQ.

The sample holds a few counts of this clonotype. The chain uses TRBV25-1 and TRBJ1-5; 9 nucleotides agree with TRBD1. Germline V gene sequence: CDR1 MGHDK, CDR2 SYGVNS. This CDR3 comprises 15 residues. V dropped 3 bases and J dropped 7; count of bases not matched to a gene: 7. The CDR3: CASSEAGQGFQPQHF. Here the CDR3 DNA reads TGTGCCAGCAGTGAGGCCGGACAGGGGTTCCAGCCCCAGCATTTT.

A few counts support this clonotype. The V and J genes are TRBV12-3 or TRBV12-4 and TRBJ2-7; D tentatively fits TRBD1 or TRBD2 (5 bases each). The CDR3 contains 15 residues. Deletions cut 2 bases from V and 0 bases from J, with 11 bases between. As DNA, the CDR3 is TGTGCCAGCAGTTTAATGGCAGGGAGCTCCTACGAGCAGTACGTC. It is translated as CASSLMAGSSYEQYV.

This clonotype was counted a few times. The genes are TRBV29-1 and TRBJ2-7, with D maybe TRBD1 (6 bases). V lost 4 bases and J 5 bases, leaving 12 bases between the germline ends. The germline V gene encodes CDR1 SQVTM and CDR2 ANQGSEA. This CDR3 comprises 12 residues. In nucleotides, the CDR3 is TGCAGCGTTGCTGGGGGCCCACACGAGCAGTACTTC. Translation: CSVAGGPHEQYF.

For this clonotype: It may be a read error: a sequence one base away is much more abundant. Here the CDR3 omits its conserved ending phenylalanine or tryptophan, so a read error is the likely source. This rearrangement joins TRBV11-2 to TRBJ2-7; 8 positions match TRBD1. J gave up 3 bases and V 5 bases, and 9 bases lay outside the gene matches. This CDR3 contains 15 residues. Germline CDR1 reads SGHAT; CDR2 reads FQNNGV. CDR3 DNA sequence: TGTGCCAGCAGCGGCGACAGGGGTACTTACTACGAGCAGTACTAC. Translating it yields CASSGDRGTYYEQYY.

This clonotype was seen ten or more times. The chain uses TRBV7-3 and TRBJ2-3, with D perhaps TRBD2 (6 bases). There are 14 residues in the CDR3. With 6 bases removed from V and 1 base from J, the gap between germline ends came to 11 bases. CDR1 and CDR2 from the germline V gene are SGHTA and FQGTGA. The CDR3 sequence is CASSFTGGTDTQYF. The CDR3 nucleotides are TGTGCCAGCAGTTTCACGGGAGGCACAGATACGCAGTATTTT.

This clonotype was counted a few times. The J gene is TRBJ2-3, the V gene TRBV29-1, with D perhaps TRBD1 (7 bases). There are 16 residues in the CDR3. Germline values: CDR1 SQVTM, CDR2 ANQGSEA. V gave up 4 bases and J gave up 3 bases, with 20 bases separating them. This CDR3 is CSVVGALTGRTDTQYF. The CDR3 DNA sequence: TGCAGCGTTGTAGGGGCTTTGACAGGGAGGACAGATACGCAGTATTTT.

This rearrangement joins TRBV6-5 to TRBJ1-1; 11 bases fit TRBD1. The CDR3 has 15 amino acids. Germline V gene data show CDR1 as MNHEY and CDR2 as SVGAGI. V dropped 3 bases and J dropped 5; count of bases not matched to a gene: 5. The CDR3 here is CASSYTGTGGTEAFF. CDR3 DNA sequence: TGTGCCAGCAGTTATACCGGGACAGGGGGGACTGAAGCTTTCTTT.